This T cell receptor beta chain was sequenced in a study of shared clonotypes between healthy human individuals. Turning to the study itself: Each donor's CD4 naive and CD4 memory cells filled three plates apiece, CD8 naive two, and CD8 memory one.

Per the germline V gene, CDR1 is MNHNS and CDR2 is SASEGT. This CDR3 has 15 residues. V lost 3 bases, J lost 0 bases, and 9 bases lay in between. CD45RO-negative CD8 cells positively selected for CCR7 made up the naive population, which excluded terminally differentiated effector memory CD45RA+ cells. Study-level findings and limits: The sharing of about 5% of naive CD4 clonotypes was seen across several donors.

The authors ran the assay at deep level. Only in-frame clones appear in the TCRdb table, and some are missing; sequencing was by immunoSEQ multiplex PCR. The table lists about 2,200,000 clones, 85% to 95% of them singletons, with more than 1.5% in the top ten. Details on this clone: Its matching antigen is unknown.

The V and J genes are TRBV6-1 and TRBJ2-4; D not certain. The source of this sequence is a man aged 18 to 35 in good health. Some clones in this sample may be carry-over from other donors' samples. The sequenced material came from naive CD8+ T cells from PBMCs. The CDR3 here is CASSELGLAKNIQYF. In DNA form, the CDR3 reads TGTGCCAGCAGTGAGCTGGGGTTAGCCAAAAACATTCAGTACTTC.